This entry concerns a single TCR beta chain. Its antigen is not known. The data derive from a study of neoadjuvant nivolumab and ipilimumab in lung cancer. Study-level points and caveats: Resected-tumor TCR richness correlated positively with pretherapy blood richness. A small number of samples were TCR sequenced.

Repertoires were generated with immunoSEQ multiplex PCR, while TCRdb's copy carries only in-frame clones and drops some. This table has 5,500 to 8,500 clones, approximately 88% appearing once. This CDR3 is 15 amino acids long. The ends were cut back, 1 base at V and 1 base at J, with 11 bases in the middle. Germline V CDR1 and CDR2: SGHKS, YYEKEE (reference sequence). The chain uses TRBV5-5 and TRBJ1-1; no definite D call. The receptor was isolated from an adult with non-small cell lung cancer. The sample in question was tumor tissue, obtained after neoadjuvant nivolumab, alone or with ipilimumab, at or shortly before surgery. In DNA, the CDR3 is TGTGCCAGCAGCTTGAAGGTGCCAGGGAACACTGAAGCTTTCTTT. Amino acid sequence: CASSLKVPGNTEAFF.